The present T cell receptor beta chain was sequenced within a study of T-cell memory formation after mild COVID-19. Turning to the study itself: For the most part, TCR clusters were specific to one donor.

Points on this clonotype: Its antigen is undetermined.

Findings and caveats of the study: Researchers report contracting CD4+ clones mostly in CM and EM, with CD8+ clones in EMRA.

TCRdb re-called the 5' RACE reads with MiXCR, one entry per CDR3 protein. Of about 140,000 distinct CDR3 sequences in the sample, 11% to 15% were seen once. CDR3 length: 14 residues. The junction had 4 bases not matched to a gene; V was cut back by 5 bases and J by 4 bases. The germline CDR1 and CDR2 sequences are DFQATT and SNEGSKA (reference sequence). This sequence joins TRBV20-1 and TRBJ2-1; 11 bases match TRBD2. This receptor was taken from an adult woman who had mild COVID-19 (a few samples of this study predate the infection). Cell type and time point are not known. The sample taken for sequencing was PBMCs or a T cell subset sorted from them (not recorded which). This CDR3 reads CSAPSSGGYNEQFF. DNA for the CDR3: TGCAGTGCTCCCTCTAGCGGGGGGTACAATGAGCAGTTCTTC.